This T cell receptor (beta chain) was sequenced for a study of technical replicates of blood from four donors. Germline CDR1 and CDR2: LGHNA and YNFKEQ. The length of the CDR3 is 15 residues. The trim removed 1 base at V and 3 bases at J, leaving 4 bases unmatched. Libraries were prepared by immunoSEQ multiplex PCR; TCRdb keeps only in-frame clonotypes and omits some of them. Of 75,000 to 90,000 clones in the sample, approximately 96% are singletons; the top ten hold less than 0.35%. The gene calls are TRBV4-2 and TRBJ2-7, with 9 positions matching TRBD2. Sequencing was performed on T cells isolated from PBMCs. This sequence was found in a human donor in good health. CDR3 coding DNA: TGTGCCAGCAGCCAAGGGGGACTAGCAGACTACGAGCAGTACTTC. Amino acids: CASSQGGLADYEQYF.